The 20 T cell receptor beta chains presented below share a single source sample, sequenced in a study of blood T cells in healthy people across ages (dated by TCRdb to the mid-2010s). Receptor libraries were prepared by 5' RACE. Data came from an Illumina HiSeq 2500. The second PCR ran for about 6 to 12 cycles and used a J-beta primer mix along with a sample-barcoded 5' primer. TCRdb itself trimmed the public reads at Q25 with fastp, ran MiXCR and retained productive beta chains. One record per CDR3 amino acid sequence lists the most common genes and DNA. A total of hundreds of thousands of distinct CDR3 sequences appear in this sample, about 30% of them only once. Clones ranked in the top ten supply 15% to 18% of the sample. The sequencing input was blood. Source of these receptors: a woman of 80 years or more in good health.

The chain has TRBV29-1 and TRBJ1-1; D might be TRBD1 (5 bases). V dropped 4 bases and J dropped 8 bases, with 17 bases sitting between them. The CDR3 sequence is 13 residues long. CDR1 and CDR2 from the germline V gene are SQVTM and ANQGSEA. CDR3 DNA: TGCAGCGTTGCCCGGGGGACTGAAGGAGAAGCTTTCTTT. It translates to CSVARGTEGEAFF.

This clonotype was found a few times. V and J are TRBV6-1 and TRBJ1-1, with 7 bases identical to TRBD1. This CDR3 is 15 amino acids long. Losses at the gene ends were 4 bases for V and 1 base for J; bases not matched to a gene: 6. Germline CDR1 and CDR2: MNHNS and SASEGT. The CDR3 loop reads CASSGYRGGNTEAFF. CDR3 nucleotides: TGTGCCAGCAGTGGTTACAGGGGAGGGAACACTGAAGCTTTCTTT.

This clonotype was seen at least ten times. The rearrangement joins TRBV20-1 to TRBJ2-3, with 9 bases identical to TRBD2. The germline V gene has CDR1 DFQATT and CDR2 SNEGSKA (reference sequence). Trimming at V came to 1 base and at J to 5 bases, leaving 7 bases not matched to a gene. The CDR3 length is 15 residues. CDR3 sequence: CSARALAGGRDTQYF. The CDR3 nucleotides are TGCAGTGCTAGAGCCCTCGCGGGGGGGCGAGATACGCAGTATTTT.

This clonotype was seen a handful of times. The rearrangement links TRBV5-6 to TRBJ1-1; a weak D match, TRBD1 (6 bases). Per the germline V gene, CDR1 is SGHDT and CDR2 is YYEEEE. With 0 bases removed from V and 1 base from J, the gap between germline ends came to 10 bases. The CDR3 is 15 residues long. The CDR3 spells CASSLGQVRNTEAFF. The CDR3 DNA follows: TGTGCCAGCAGCTTGGGACAGGTTCGGAACACTGAAGCTTTCTTT.

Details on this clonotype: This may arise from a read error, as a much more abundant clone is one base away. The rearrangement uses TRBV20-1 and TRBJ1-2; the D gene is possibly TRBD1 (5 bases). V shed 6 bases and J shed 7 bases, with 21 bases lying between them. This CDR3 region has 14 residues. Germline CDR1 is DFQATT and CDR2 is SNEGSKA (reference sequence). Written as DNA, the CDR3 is TGCAGTGCGATCCGGGGACGGGGTGAAAGTGGCTACACCTTC. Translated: CSAIRGRGESGYTF.

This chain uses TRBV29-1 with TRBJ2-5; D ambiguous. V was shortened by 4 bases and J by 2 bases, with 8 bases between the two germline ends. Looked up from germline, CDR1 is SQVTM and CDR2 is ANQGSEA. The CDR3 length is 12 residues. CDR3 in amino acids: CSVVRQQETQYF. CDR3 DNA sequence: TGCAGCGTTGTCCGGCAACAAGAGACCCAGTACTTC.

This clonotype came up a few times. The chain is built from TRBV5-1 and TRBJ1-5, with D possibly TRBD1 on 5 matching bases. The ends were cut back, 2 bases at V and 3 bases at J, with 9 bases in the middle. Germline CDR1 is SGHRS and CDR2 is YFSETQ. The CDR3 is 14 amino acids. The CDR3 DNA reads TGCGCCAGCAGCTTCGGGGACCACAATCAGCCCCAGCATTTT. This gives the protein CASSFGDHNQPQHF.

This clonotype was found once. CDR3 sequence (DNA): TGCGCCAGCAGCCAAGAATGGACTTGGGAGCAGTACTTC. It yields the protein CASSQEWTWEQYF. V is TRBV4-1 and J is TRBJ2-7; weak D call: TRBD2 (5 bases). V was pared by 0 bases and J by 7 bases, with 10 bases between. The CDR3 totals 13 residues. The germline CDR1 and CDR2 sequences are MGHRA and YSYEKL.

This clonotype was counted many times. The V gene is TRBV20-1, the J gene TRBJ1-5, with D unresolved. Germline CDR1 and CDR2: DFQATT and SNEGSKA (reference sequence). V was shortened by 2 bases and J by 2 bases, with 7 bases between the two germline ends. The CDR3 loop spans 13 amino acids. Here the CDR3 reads CSARTQRNQPQHF. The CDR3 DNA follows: TGCAGTGCTAGAACCCAACGCAATCAGCCCCAGCATTTT.

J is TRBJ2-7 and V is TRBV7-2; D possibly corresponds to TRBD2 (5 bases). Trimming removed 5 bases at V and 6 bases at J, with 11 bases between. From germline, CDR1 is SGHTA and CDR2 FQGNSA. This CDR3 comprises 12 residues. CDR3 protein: CASSGTGVEQYF. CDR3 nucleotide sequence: TGTGCCAGCAGCGGAACCGGGGTCGAGCAGTACTTC.

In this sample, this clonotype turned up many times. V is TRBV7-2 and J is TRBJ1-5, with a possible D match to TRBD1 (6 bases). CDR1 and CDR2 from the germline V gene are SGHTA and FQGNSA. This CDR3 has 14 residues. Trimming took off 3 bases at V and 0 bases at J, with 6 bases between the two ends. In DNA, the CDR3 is TGTGCCAGCAGCTTGGACAGTAGCAATCAGCCCCAGCATTTT. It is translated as CASSLDSSNQPQHF.

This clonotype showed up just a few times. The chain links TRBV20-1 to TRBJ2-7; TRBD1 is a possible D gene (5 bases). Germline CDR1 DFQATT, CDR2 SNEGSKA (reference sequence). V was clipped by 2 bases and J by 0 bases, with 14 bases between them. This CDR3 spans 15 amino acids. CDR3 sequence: CSARHPGISSYEQYF. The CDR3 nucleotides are TGCAGTGCTAGACACCCAGGGATTTCCTCCTACGAGCAGTACTTC.

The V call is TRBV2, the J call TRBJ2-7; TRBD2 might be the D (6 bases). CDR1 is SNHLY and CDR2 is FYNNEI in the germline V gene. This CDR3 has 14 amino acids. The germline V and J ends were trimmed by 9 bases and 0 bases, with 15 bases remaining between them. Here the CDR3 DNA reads TGTGCCAGTAGGGGAGGATGGGGCTCCTACGAGCAGTACTTC. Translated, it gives CASRGGWGSYEQYF. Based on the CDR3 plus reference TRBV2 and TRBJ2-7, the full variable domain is EPEVTQTPSHQVTQMGQEVILRCVPISNHLYFYWYRQILGQKVEFLVSFYNNEISEKSEIFDDQFSVERPDGSNFTLKIRSTKLEDSAMYFCASRGGWGSYEQYFGPGTRLTVT.

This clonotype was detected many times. CDR3: CASSLMWGQSSTDTQYF. The DNA for the CDR3 is TGTGCCAGCAGCTTGATGTGGGGGCAGTCTAGCACAGATACGCAGTATTTT. This chain uses TRBV5-5 with TRBJ2-3, with D possibly TRBD1 on 6 matching bases. Germline lookup yields CDR1 SGHKS and CDR2 YYEKEE (reference sequence). V was trimmed by 1 base and J by 0 bases, leaving 15 bases between them. This CDR3 region has 17 residues.

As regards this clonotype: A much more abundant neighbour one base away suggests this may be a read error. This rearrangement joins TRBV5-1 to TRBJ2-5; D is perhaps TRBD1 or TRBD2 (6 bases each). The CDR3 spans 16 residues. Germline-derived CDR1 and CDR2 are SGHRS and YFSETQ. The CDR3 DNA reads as TGCGCCAGCCGCTTGCCAGGGGAGGCCTTTCAAGAGACCCAGTACTTC. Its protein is CASRLPGEAFQETQYF.

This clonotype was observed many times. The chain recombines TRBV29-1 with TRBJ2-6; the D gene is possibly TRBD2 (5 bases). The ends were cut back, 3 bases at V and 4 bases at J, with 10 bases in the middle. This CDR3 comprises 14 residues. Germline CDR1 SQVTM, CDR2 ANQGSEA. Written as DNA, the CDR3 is TGCAGCGTTGATGGGGTAGCGGGGGCCAACGTCCTGACTTTC. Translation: CSVDGVAGANVLTF.

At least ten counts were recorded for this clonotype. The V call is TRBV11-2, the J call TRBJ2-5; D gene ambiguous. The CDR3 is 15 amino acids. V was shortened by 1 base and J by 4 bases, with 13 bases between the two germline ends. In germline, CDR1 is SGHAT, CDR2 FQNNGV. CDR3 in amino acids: CASSLAKAAGETQYF. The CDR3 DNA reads TGTGCCAGCAGCTTAGCCAAGGCTGCTGGAGAGACCCAGTACTTC.

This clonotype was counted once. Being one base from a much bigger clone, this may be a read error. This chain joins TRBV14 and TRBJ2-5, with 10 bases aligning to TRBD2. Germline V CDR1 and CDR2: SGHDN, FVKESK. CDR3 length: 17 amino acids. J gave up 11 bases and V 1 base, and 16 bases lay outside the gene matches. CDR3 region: CASSQVIRLAGDGEQYF. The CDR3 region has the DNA TGTGCCAGCAGCCAAGTAATACGGCTAGCGGGGGATGGAGAGCAGTACTTC. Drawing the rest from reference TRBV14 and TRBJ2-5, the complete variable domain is EAGVTQFPSHSVIEKGQTVTLRCDPISGHDNLYWYRRVMGKEIKFLLHFVKESKQDESGMPNNRFLAERTGGTYSTLKVQPAELEDSGVYFCASSQVIRLAGDGEQYFGPGTRLLVL.

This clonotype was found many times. CDR3 nucleotide sequence: TGTGCCAGCAGCTTACCGGGGCCCACAAACATTCAGTACTTC. Its translation: CASSLPGPTNIQYF. The V gene is TRBV7-3, the J gene TRBJ2-4; TRBD1 or TRBD2 may be the D gene (5 bases each). Trimming cost V 2 bases and J 6 bases, with 11 bases left between them. The germline V gene has CDR1 SGHTA and CDR2 FQGTGA. The CDR3 has 14 amino acids.

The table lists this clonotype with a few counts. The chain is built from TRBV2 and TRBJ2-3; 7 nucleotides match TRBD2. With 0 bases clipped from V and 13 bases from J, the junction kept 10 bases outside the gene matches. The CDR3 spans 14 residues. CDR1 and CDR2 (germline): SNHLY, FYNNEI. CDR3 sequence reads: CASSEAGGGKAKYF. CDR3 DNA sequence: TGTGCCAGCAGTGAAGCGGGGGGGGGGAAAGCGAAGTATTTT.